This TCR beta chain is from a study of T cell responses to AZD1222 COVID-19 vaccine (dated by TCRdb to 2020 to 2023). With respect to the entire study: AZD1222 recipients with second doses at about 4 weeks or about 12 weeks were pooled, because spike-specific TCR depth and breadth did not differ between schedules. A total of approximately 250 trial participants underwent TCR sequencing, of whom around 210 had received two doses of AZD1222 and some 25 had received two doses of the MenACWY control vaccine. Trial participants were enrolled by age into 18-55, 56-69 and 70-plus year subgroups, with about 150, 27 and 61 TCR-sequenced participants respectively.

Notes on this clone: Its target antigen remains unknown. The input lacks base qualities; no much larger clone sits a single base away.

The meaning of the sample's time point label: baseline before first vaccination. Vaccinee samples came from UK trials COV001 and COV002, including a single-blind randomized controlled phase 2/3 trial of AZD1222 (ChAdOx1 nCoV-19) in healthy adults. Trial participant PBMC samples were collected at day 0 and day 28 after the second dose for TCRbeta chain sequencing. The germline V gene yields MDHEN for CDR1 and SYDVKM for CDR2. Measured from the cysteine to the phenylalanine, the CDR3 is 16 residues long. The CDR3 DNA has 48 bases and is translated from base 1. Deletion took 6 bases off V and 3 bases off J, with a span of 21 bases between the germline ends. The CDR3 regions of human TCRbeta chains were analyzed by immunosequencing. The paper's data handling went like this. TCRs in the repertoires were matched against a reference library of SARS-CoV-2-specific TCRs that had been generated with the MIRA antigen-specificity platform. Breadth was defined as the fraction of unique TCRs that were SARS-CoV-2-associated, and depth was defined as the fraction of total T cells that were SARS-CoV-2-associated. Each spike-specific TCR was assigned to its reactive spike region and to a CD4 or CD8 class using the MIRA data. Log10-transformed breadth and depth values were compared by one-way ANOVA with Sidak's multiple comparisons tests. Here the immuneACCESS table is served through TCRdb, limited to in-frame sequences with V and J called. Missing clones are a known gap in these copies; in checked studies unresolved V genes cover under half, and the rest lacks a known reason. The V and J calls and clone size were taken over from that table, and D and trimming were inferred from the DNA. Counted in this sample were about 180,000 clones; roughly 90% of them appeared once. 2.6% of the sample belongs to the ten largest clones.

General study outcomes and caveats: After two AZD1222 doses, spike-specific TCR breadth and depth were significantly higher than at day 0 and than in MenACWY recipients. Because no day 14 peak-response samples were available, repertoires were characterized only after the peak T cell response. Reportedly, almost half of the unique spike-specific TCRs recognized epitopes lying outside the regions that are mutated in the B.1.351 and B.1.1.7 variants. The 56-69-year group was small, and its depth increase did not reach significance, likely because of low power. The vaccine-associated CD4 TCRs covered the entire spike protein, and the dominant responses fell in regions 160-218 and 743-854. Most participants were white British and females outnumbered males, and the authors suggested that clonal diversity may have been underestimated. Conclusions about previously exposed vaccinees are limited, since just six AZD1222 recipients were seropositive for SARS-CoV-2 at baseline.

The receptor was derived from an adult in good health. This receptor chain uses TRBV28 and TRBJ2-7, with a tentative D call of TRBD1 or TRBD2, each matching 5 bases. The sequences come from peripheral blood, collected on day 0 of AZD1222 vaccination. At the DNA level, the sequence is TGTGCCAGCAGCCCATCCGGGACCTCGCAGGGCTACGAGCAGTACTTC. The resulting protein is CASSPSGTSQGYEQYF.